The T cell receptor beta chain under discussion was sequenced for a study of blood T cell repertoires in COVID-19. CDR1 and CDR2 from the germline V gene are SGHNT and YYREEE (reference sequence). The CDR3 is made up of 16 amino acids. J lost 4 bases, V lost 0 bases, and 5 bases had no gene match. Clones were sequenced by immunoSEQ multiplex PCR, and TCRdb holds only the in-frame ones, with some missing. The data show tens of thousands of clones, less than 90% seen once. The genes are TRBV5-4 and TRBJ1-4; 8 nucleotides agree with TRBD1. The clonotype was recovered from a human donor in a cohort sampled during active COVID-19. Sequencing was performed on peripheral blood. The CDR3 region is CASSLDGQGNNEKLFF. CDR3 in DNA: TGTGCCAGCAGCTTGGATGGACAGGGTAATAATGAAAAACTGTTTTTT.